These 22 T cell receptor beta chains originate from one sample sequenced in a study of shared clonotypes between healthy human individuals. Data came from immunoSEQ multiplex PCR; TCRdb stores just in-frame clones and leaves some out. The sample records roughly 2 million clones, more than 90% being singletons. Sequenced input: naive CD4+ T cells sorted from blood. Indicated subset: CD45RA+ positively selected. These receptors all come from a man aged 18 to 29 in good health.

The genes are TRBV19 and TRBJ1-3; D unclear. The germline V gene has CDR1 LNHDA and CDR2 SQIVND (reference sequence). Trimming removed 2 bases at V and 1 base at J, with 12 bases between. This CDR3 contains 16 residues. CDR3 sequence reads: CASSISDGPSGNTIYF. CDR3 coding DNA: TGTGCCAGTAGTATATCCGACGGACCTTCTGGAAACACCATATATTTT.

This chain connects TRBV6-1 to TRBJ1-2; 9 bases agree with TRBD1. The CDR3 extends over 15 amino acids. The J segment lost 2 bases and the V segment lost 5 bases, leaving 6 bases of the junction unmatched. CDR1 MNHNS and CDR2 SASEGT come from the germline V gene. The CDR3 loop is CASSSQDRGNYGYTF. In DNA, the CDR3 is TGTGCCAGCAGTTCCCAGGACAGGGGAAACTATGGCTACACCTTC.

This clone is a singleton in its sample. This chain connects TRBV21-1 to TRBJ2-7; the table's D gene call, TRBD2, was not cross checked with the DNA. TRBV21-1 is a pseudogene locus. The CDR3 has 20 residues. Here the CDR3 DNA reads TGTGCCAGCAGATTTAATCTAGGCCGCATACTAGCGGGAGGGCCGGACGAGCAGTACTTC. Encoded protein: CASRFNLGRILAGGPDEQYF.

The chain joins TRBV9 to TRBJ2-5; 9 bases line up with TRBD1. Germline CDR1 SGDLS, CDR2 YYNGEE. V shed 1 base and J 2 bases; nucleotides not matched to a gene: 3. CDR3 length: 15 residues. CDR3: CASSVIGTGQETQYF. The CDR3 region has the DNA TGTGCCAGCAGCGTAATAGGGACAGGGCAAGAGACCCAGTACTTC.

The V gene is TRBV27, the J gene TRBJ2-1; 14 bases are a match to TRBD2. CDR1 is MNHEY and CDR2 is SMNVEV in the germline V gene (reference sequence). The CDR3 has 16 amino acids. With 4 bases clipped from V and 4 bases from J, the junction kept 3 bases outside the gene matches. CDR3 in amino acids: CASSSRLAGGYNEQFF. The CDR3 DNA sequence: TGTGCCAGCAGTTCGAGACTAGCGGGGGGGTACAATGAGCAGTTCTTC.

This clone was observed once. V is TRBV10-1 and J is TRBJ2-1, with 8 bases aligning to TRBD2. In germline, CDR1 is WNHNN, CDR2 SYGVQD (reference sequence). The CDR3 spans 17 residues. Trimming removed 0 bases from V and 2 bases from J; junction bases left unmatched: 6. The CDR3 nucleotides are TGCGCCAGCAGTGAGTCGAGGACTAGCCCCCCCTACAATGAGCAGTTCTTC. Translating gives CASSESRTSPPYNEQFF.

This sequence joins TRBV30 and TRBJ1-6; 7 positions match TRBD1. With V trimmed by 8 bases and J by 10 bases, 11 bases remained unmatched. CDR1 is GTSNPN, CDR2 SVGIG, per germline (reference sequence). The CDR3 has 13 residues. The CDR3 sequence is CAKKGAWDSPLHF. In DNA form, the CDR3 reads TGTGCCAAGAAGGGGGCTTGGGACTCACCCCTCCACTTT.

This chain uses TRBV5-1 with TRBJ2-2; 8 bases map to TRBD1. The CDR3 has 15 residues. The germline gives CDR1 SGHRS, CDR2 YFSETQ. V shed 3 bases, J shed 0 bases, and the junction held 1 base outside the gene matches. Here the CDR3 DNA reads TGCGCCAGCAGCTGGGGACAGGCGAACACCGGGGAGCTGTTTTTT. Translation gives CASSWGQANTGELFF.

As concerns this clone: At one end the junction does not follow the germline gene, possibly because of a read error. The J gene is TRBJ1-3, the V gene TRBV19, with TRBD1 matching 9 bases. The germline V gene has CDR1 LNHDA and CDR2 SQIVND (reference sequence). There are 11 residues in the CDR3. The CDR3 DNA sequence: TGTGCCAGACACCAGACAGGGGGAGGGAATTTT. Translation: CARHQTGGGNF.

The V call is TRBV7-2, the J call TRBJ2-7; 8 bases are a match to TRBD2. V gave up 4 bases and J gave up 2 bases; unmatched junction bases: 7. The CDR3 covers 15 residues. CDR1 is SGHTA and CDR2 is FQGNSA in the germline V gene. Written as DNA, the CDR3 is TGTGCCAGCAGCTCGGGGGCCGGGGGGGCCTACGAGCAGTACTTC. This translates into CASSSGAGGAYEQYF.

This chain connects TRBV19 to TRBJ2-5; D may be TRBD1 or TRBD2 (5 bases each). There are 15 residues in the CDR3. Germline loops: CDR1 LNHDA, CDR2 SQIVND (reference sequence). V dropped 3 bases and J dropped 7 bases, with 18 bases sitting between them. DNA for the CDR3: TGTGCCAGTAGTATCTATACCGACGGTGGGGGGACCCAGTACTTC. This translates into CASSIYTDGGGTQYF.

CDR3 nucleotide sequence: TGCAGTGCTCTGCCTAACTATGGCTACACCTTC. This translates into CSALPNYGYTF. V and J are TRBV20-1 and TRBJ1-2, with unresolved D. The V gene's germline CDR1 is DFQATT and CDR2 SNEGSKA (reference sequence). V dropped 5 bases and J dropped 0 bases, with 4 bases sitting between them. CDR3 length: 11 residues.

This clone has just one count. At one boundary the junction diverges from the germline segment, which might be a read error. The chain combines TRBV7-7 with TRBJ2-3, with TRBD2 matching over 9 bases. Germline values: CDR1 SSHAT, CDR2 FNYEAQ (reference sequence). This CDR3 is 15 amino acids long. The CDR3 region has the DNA TGTGCTAGCAGCCACGGGGTAGCGGGGGTAGATACGCAGTATTTT. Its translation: CASSHGVAGVDTQYF.

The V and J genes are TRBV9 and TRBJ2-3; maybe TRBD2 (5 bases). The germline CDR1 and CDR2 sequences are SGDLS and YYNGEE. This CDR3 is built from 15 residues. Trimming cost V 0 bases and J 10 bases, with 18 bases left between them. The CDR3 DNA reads TGTGCCAGCAGCGTAGGGGTGTCGGCGGGTGGGGCGCAGTATTTT. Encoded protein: CASSVGVSAGGAQYF.

CDR3 sequence reads: CASSLAGPLGEQYF. CDR3 nucleotides: TGTGCCAGCAGCTTAGCTGGTCCCCTCGGCGAGCAGTACTTC. The chain recombines TRBV11-2 with TRBJ2-7; D is uncertain. In germline, CDR1 is SGHAT, CDR2 FQNNGV. Trimming stripped 1 base from V and 6 bases from J, with 13 bases between. This CDR3 has 14 amino acids.

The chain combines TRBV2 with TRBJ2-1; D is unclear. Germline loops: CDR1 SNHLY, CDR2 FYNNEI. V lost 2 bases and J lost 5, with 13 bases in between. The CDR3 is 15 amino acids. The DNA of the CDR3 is TGTGCCAGCAGTGAAAAGGCCTTAGTCAACAATGAGCAGTTCTTC. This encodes CASSEKALVNNEQFF.

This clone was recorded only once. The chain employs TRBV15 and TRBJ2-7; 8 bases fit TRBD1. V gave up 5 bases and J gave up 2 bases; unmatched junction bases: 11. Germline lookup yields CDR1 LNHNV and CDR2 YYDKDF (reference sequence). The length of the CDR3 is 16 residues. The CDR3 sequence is CATSPVGQGITYEQYF. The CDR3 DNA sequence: TGTGCCACCAGCCCTGTCGGACAGGGTATAACCTACGAGCAGTACTTC.

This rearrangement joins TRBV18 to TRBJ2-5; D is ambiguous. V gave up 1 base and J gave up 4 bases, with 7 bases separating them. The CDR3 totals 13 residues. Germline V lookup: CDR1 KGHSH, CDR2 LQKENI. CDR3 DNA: TGTGCCAGCTCACCACAGGATTCAGAGACCCAGTACTTC. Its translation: CASSPQDSETQYF.

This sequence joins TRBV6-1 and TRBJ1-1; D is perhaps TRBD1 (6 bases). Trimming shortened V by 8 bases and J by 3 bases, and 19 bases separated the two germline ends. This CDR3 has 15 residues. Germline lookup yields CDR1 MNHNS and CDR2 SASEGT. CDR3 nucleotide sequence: TGTGCCAGCTGCTGGTCCAGGGGCGCGGACACTGAAGCTTTCTTT. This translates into CASCWSRGADTEAFF.

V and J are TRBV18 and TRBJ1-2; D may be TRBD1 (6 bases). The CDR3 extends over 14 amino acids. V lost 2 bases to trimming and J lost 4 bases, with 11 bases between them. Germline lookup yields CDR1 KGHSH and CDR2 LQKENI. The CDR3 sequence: CASSPATGLYGYTF. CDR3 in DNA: TGTGCCAGCTCACCAGCTACAGGGCTCTATGGCTACACCTTC.

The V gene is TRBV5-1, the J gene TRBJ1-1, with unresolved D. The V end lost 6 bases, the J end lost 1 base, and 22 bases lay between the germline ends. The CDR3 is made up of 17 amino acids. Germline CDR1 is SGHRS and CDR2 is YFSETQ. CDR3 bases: TGCGCCAGCACCCTGGGAAAGGGAATTGTTTCGAACACTGAAGCTTTCTTT. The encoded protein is CASTLGKGIVSNTEAFF.

CDR3 sequence (DNA): TGTGCCAGCAGTTTGCCTCGGACAGGGGCGATAGATAGCAATCAGCCCCAGCATTTT. Its translation is CASSLPRTGAIDSNQPQHF. The V call is TRBV28, the J call TRBJ1-5; 9 bases are shared with TRBD1. The CDR3 is 19 residues long. Trimming removed 3 bases from V and 0 bases from J; junction bases left unmatched: 12. In germline, CDR1 is MDHEN, CDR2 SYDVKM.